This entry lists 27 T cell receptor beta chains sequenced from one sample in a study of identical twins. Using its own MiXCR run on the 5' RACE reads, TCRdb lists one record per CDR3 protein. The data show 450,000 or so distinct CDR3 sequences, 20% to 25% seen once. Another study also made use of these data, one on T cells expressing NK-cell markers.

Sequencing was carried out using CD4+ T cells sorted from blood. The source of these receptors is a woman under 30 in good health.

There are a few counts of this clonotype. This rearrangement joins TRBV10-3 to TRBJ1-1, with unresolved D. The CDR3 runs to 14 residues. Looked up from germline, CDR1 is ENHRY and CDR2 is SYGVKD. The V gene lost 10 bases and the J gene lost 0 bases, with 15 bases spanning the gap. CDR3 amino acids: CATGFKALNTEAFF. The CDR3 DNA sequence: TGTGCCACCGGATTCAAGGCCCTGAACACTGAAGCTTTCTTT.

V gene TRBV5-1 combines with J gene TRBJ1-4; 7 bases match TRBD1. With 4 bases clipped from V and 6 bases from J, the junction kept 6 bases outside the gene matches. The CDR3 contains 14 residues. The V gene's germline CDR1 is SGHRS and CDR2 YFSETQ. CDR3 region: CASSLGTADEKLFF. CDR3 in DNA: TGCGCCAGCAGCCTTGGGACAGCCGATGAAAAACTGTTTTTT.

This clonotype has just a few counts. The chain links TRBV4-3 to TRBJ2-7, with 7 positions matching TRBD2. Per germline, CDR1 LGHNA and CDR2 YSLEER. V was clipped by 0 bases and J by 3 bases; unmatched bases: 5. The CDR3 consists of 15 residues. The DNA of the CDR3 is TGCGCCAGCAGCCAAGAATTGGCTAGCGGCTACGAGCAGTACTTC. Encoded protein: CASSQELASGYEQYF.

A note on this clonotype: One junction end does not reproduce the germline sequence, and a read error may be involved. DNA of the CDR3: TGTGCCAGCAGCTTATTATCCTCCAATGAGCAGTTCTTC. Protein: CASSLLSSNEQFF. This chain uses TRBV7-9 with TRBJ2-1, with D hard to call. Looked up from germline, CDR1 is SEHNR and CDR2 is FQNEAQ (reference sequence). The CDR3 spans 13 residues.

V and J are TRBV12-3 or TRBV12-4 and TRBJ1-4; D is uncertain. The CDR3 contains 12 residues. Deletions cut 1 base from V and 4 bases from J, with 1 base between. The CDR3 nucleotides are TGTGCCAGCAGTTTAGTTAATGAAAAACTGTTTTTT. Translation gives CASSLVNEKLFF.

The rearrangement joins TRBV21-1 to TRBJ2-7; the table's D gene call, TRBD2, was not cross checked with the DNA. TRBV21-1 is flagged as a pseudogene. This CDR3 has 14 residues. CDR3 DNA sequence: TGTGCCAGCAGCAATTATAAGGGAGGCTACGAGCAGTACTTC. This translates into CASSNYKGGYEQYF.

In nucleotides, the CDR3 is TGTGCCAGCAAATCGTGGGACAGACGAACCGGGGAGCTGTTTTTT. Protein sequence: CASKSWDRRTGELFF. The chain carries TRBV7-2 and TRBJ2-2, with 7 bases aligning to TRBD1. J was trimmed by 5 bases and V by 7 bases; bases with no gene match: 10. CDR3 length: 15 residues. CDR1 and CDR2 from the germline V gene are SGHTA and FQGNSA.

The V and J genes are TRBV25-1 and TRBJ1-6; D remains ambiguous. This CDR3 spans 13 amino acids. Germline CDR1 is MGHDK and CDR2 is SYGVNS. Trimming stripped 6 bases from V and 10 bases from J, with 13 bases between. This CDR3 reads CASSLHERSPLHF. The CDR3 DNA is TGTGCCAGCAGCCTACACGAACGATCACCCCTCCACTTT.

The chain carries TRBV9 and TRBJ2-5; the D gene is possibly TRBD2 (8 bases). The CDR3 is 16 residues long. V was clipped by 0 bases and J by 5 bases, with 17 bases between them. Germline V gene data show CDR1 as SGDLS and CDR2 as YYNGEE. CDR3 in DNA: TGTGCCAGCAGCGTAGCGGGAGGGGGCAGCGGGGAGACCCAGTACTTC. As protein: CASSVAGGGSGETQYF.

This clonotype was detected many times. This chain uses TRBV6-1 with TRBJ2-2; D tentatively fits TRBD1 or TRBD2 (5 bases each). This CDR3 is 15 amino acids long. CDR1 MNHNS and CDR2 SASEGT come from the germline V gene. The ends were cut back, 8 bases at V and 1 base at J, with 14 bases in the middle. In DNA, the CDR3 is TGTGCCAGCGCCCGGGACCGACGGAACACCGGGGAGCTGTTTTTT. Translating it yields CASARDRRNTGELFF.

This chain uses TRBV6-6 with TRBJ1-6; D ambiguous. Germline CDR1 is MNHNY and CDR2 is SVGAGI (reference sequence). The CDR3 sequence is 12 residues long. Between the trimmed V and J ends, which lost 2 bases and 8 bases, there was a span of 4 bases. For the CDR3, the DNA is TGTGCCAGCAGTTACCGGCATTCACCCCTCCACTTT. Residues: CASSYRHSPLHF.

The chain combines TRBV18 with TRBJ2-1; no definite D call. Germline CDR1 reads KGHSH; CDR2 reads LQKENI. The CDR3 spans 13 residues. The V gene lost 4 bases and the J gene lost 4 bases, with 8 bases spanning the gap. The CDR3 DNA follows: TGTGCCAGCTCACAAGCTGAATACAATGAGCAGTTCTTC. Amino acid sequence: CASSQAEYNEQFF.

This clonotype was picked up a small number of times. V is TRBV20-1 and J is TRBJ1-1; D remains ambiguous. CDR1 DFQATT and CDR2 SNEGSKA come from the germline V gene (reference sequence). The V and J ends lost 1 base and 6 bases respectively, with 6 bases between them. This CDR3 has 11 amino acids. For the CDR3, the DNA is TGCAGTGCTAGAGGAGTAGCTGAAGCTTTCTTT. It codes for CSARGVAEAFF.

The rearrangement links TRBV3-1 to TRBJ2-7, with TRBD2 as a possible D gene (5 bases). Per the germline V gene, CDR1 is LGHDT and CDR2 is YNNKEL (reference sequence). Trimming removed 1 base at V and 4 bases at J, with 14 bases between. The CDR3 is 15 residues long. The CDR3 protein is CASSQAPGRAYEQYF. The CDR3 coding sequence is TGTGCCAGCAGCCAAGCTCCGGGGAGAGCTTACGAGCAGTACTTC.

The chain employs TRBV5-8 and TRBJ2-3, with D hard to call. V dropped 3 bases and J dropped 5 bases, with 19 bases sitting between them. Germline V lookup: CDR1 SGHTS, CDR2 YDEGEE. This CDR3 contains 16 residues. CDR3 in amino acids: CASSSETNLGGDTQYF. The CDR3 DNA reads TGTGCCAGCAGCTCCGAGACCAACCTGGGCGGAGATACGCAGTATTTT.

Only a few counts were recorded for this clonotype. The V call is TRBV5-1, the J call TRBJ2-3, with TRBD1 identical over 9 bases. J was trimmed by 3 bases and V by 4 bases; bases with no gene match: 6. CDR1 SGHRS and CDR2 YFSETQ come from the germline V gene. The CDR3 totals 15 residues. The CDR3 DNA is TGCGCCAGCAGCCTAGGAGGGACAGGGACAGATACGCAGTATTTT. Translation: CASSLGGTGTDTQYF.

The CDR3 here is CSALGLAGGNYYNEQFF. The CDR3 region has the DNA TGCAGTGCCCTGGGACTAGCGGGAGGCAACTACTACAATGAGCAGTTCTTC. The gene calls are TRBV20-1 and TRBJ2-1, with 15 bases that match TRBD2. The CDR3 has 17 residues. In germline, CDR1 is DFQATT, CDR2 SNEGSKA (reference sequence). The V and J ends lost 6 bases and 3 bases, in that order; junction bases with no gene match: 9.

This chain connects TRBV12-3 or TRBV12-4 to TRBJ2-5; D unresolved. This CDR3 region has 13 residues. V dropped 3 bases and J dropped 4 bases, with 9 bases sitting between them. The chain's CDR3 is CASSFSRRETQYF. The CDR3 DNA reads TGTGCCAGCAGTTTCTCTAGGAGAGAGACCCAGTACTTC.

V and J are TRBV7-9 and TRBJ2-7, with D perhaps TRBD1 (6 bases). This CDR3 is built from 16 residues. The germline V and J ends were trimmed by 5 bases and 5 bases, with 22 bases remaining between them. Germline V gene sequence: CDR1 SEHNR, CDR2 FQNEAQ (reference sequence). The CDR3 DNA is TGTGCCAGCAGCAGCTCAAGAGGACAGAACAGAAACGAGCAGTACTTC. It is translated as CASSSSRGQNRNEQYF.

This clonotype was detected a few times. The chain couples TRBV6-2 or TRBV6-3 to TRBJ2-7; 13 bases map to TRBD2. CDR3 length equals 14 residues. CDR1 is MNHEY and CDR2 is SVGEGT in the germline V gene. After removal of 4 bases from V and 4 bases from J, the junction contained 1 base not matched to a gene. For the CDR3, the DNA is TGTGCCAGCAGTTGGGGACTAGCGGGGTACGAGCAGTACTTC. Translated, it gives CASSWGLAGYEQYF.

This clonotype was observed a handful of times. V gene TRBV10-3 combines with J gene TRBJ1-6; TRBD1 agrees at 8 bases. CDR3 length: 14 amino acids. The germline gives CDR1 ENHRY, CDR2 SYGVKD. The V segment lost 9 bases and the J segment 7 bases; nucleotides outside the gene matches: 8. DNA for the CDR3: TGTGCCATGGCAGGGGGCGCAGAGAATTCACCCCTCCACTTT. This codes for CAMAGGAENSPLHF.

V and J are TRBV6-1 and TRBJ2-1; D is possibly TRBD1 (7 bases). Germline V gene lookup returns CDR1 MNHNS and CDR2 SASEGT. The CDR3 is 15 amino acids. Trimming removed 7 bases from V and 7 bases from J, with 20 bases in between. DNA for the CDR3: TGTGCCAGCAACGGCAGGGGGGAGCTTCCGAATGAGCAGTTCTTC. Translating gives CASNGRGELPNEQFF.

The CDR3 coding sequence is TGTGCCAGCAGCTTCCCACTAGCGGGAGGTCCCTACGAGCAGTACTTC. Its translation is CASSFPLAGGPYEQYF. V gene TRBV7-2 combines with J gene TRBJ2-7, with 12 nucleotides matching TRBD2. V dropped 3 bases and J dropped 2; count of bases not matched to a gene: 5. CDR3 length: 16 amino acids. Germline loops: CDR1 SGHTA, CDR2 FQGNSA.

The table lists this clonotype with a few counts. The chain is built from TRBV7-9 and TRBJ2-5; D is unclear. Per germline, CDR1 SEHNR and CDR2 FQNEAQ (reference sequence). Trimming stripped 5 bases from V and 3 bases from J, with 4 bases between. The CDR3 runs 11 residues. CDR3 sequence (DNA): TGTGCCAGCAGCGTTAAAGAGACCCAGTACTTC. It codes for CASSVKETQYF.

The V call is TRBV6-1, the J call TRBJ1-6; TRBD1 is a possible D gene (6 bases). The CDR3 length is 13 residues. V lost 6 bases and J 7 bases, leaving 10 bases between the germline ends. Germline CDR1 is MNHNS and CDR2 is SASEGT. The CDR3 sequence: CASRRQENSPLHF. The CDR3 DNA reads TGTGCCAGCAGACGACAGGAGAATTCACCCCTCCACTTT.

The chain uses TRBV2 and TRBJ2-3; no reliable D call. The CDR3 has 14 residues. V was shortened by 7 bases and J by 2 bases, with 13 bases between the two germline ends. CDR1 and CDR2 from the germline V gene are SNHLY and FYNNEI. The CDR3 region has the DNA TGTGCCAGCACCCCCACGGTGTACACAGATACGCAGTATTTT. Translation: CASTPTVYTDTQYF.

J is TRBJ2-1 and V is TRBV7-9; 7 bases agree with TRBD2. CDR1 is SEHNR, CDR2 FQNEAQ, per germline (reference sequence). CDR3 length equals 15 residues. J was trimmed by 2 bases and V by 0 bases; bases with no gene match: 1. The CDR3 spells CASSLAGTTYNEQFF. CDR3 DNA: TGTGCCAGCAGCTTAGCAGGGACTACCTACAATGAGCAGTTCTTC.